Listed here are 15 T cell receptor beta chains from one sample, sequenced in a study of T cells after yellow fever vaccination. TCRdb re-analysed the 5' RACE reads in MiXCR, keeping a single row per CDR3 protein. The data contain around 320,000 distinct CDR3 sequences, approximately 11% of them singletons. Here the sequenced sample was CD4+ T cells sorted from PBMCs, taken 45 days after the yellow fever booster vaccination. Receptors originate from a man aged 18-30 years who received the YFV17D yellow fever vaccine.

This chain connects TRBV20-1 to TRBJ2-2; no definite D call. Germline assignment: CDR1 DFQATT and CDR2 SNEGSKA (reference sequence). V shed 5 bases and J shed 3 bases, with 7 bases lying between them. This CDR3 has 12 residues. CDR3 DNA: TGCAGTGCTCACACGGACACCGGGGAGCTGTTTTTT. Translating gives CSAHTDTGELFF.

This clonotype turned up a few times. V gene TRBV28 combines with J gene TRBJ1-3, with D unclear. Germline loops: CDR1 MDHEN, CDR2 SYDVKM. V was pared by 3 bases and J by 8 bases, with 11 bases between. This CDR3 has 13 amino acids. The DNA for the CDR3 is TGTGCCAGCAGTTTTCACTCGAGGGACACCATATATTTT. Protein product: CASSFHSRDTIYF.

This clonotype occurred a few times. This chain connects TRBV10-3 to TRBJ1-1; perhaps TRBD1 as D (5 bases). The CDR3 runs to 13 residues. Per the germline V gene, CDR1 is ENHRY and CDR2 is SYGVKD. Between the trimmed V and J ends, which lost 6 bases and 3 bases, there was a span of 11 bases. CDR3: CAISPGGYTEAFF. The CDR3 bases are TGTGCCATCAGCCCGGGGGGGTACACTGAAGCTTTCTTT.

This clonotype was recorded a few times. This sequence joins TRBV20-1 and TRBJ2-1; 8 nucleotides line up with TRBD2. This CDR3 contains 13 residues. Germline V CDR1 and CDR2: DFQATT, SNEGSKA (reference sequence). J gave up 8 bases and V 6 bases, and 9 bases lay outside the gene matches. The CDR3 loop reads CSANPGTSYEQFF. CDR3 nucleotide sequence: TGCAGTGCAAACCCCGGGACTAGTTATGAGCAGTTCTTC.

This CDR3 is CASSIGGYFAAYNEQFF. In DNA, the CDR3 is TGTGCCAGTAGTATTGGCGGCTATTTCGCTGCCTACAATGAGCAGTTCTTC. The chain combines TRBV19 with TRBJ2-1; D gene uncertain. Germline CDR1 and CDR2: LNHDA and SQIVND (reference sequence). V was pared by 3 bases and J by 2 bases, with 17 bases between. The CDR3 has 17 amino acids.

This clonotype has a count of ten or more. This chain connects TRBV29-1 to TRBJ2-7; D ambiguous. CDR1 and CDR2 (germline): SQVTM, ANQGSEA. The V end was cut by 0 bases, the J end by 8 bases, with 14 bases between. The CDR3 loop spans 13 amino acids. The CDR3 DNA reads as TGCAGCGTTGAAGATAACCGGTTGAGGAAGCAGTACTTC. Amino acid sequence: CSVEDNRLRKQYF.

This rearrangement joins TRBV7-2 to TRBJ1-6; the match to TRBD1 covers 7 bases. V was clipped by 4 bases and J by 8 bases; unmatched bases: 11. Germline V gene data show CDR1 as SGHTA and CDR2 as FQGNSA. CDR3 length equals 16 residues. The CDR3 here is CASSYSDRLVHSPLHF. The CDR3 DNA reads TGTGCCAGCAGCTACTCGGACAGGCTGGTTCATTCACCCCTCCACTTT.

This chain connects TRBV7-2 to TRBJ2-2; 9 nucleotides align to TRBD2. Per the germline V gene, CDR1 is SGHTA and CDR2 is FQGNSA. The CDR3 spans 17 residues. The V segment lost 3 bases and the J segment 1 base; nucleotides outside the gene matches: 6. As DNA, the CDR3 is TGTGCCAGCAGCTTCCCAGCGGGGGGCCTGAACACCGGGGAGCTGTTTTTT. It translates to CASSFPAGGLNTGELFF.

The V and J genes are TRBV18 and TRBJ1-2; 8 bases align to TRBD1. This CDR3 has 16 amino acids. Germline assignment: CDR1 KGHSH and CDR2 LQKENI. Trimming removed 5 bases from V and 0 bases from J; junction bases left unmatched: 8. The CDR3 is CASSSGTGNANYGYTF. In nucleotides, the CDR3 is TGTGCCAGCTCAAGCGGGACAGGCAACGCTAACTATGGCTACACCTTC.

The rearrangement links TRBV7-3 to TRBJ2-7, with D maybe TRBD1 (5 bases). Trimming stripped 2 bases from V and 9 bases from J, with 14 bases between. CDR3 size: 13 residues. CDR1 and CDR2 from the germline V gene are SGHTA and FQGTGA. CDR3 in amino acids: CASSLQGGYAQYF. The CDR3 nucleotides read TGTGCCAGCAGCTTACAGGGCGGCTATGCGCAGTACTTC.

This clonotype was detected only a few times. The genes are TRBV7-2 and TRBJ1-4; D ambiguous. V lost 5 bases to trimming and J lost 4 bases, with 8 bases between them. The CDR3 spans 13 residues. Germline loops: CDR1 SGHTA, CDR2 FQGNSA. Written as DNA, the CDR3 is TGTGCCAGCAGCCTCCGGTTTAATGAAAAACTGTTTTTT. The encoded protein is CASSLRFNEKLFF. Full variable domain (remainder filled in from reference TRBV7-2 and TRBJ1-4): GAGVSQSPSNKVTEKGKDVELRCDPISGHTALYWYRQSLGQGLEFLIYFQGNSAPDKSGLPSDRFSAERTGGSVSTLTIQRTQQEDSAVYLCASSLRFNEKLFFGSGTQLSVL.

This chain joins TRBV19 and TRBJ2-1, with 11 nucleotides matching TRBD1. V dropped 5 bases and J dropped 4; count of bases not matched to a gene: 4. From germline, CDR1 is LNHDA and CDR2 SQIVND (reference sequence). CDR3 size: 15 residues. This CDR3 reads CASSFGTGGYNEQFF. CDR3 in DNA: TGTGCCAGTAGTTTCGGGACAGGGGGTTACAATGAGCAGTTCTTC.

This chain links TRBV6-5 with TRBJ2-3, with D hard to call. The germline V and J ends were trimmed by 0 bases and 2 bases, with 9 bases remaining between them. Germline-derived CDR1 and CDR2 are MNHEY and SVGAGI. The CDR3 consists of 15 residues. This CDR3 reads CASSYSRPDTDTQYF. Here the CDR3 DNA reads TGTGCCAGCAGTTACTCCCGGCCTGACACAGATACGCAGTATTTT.

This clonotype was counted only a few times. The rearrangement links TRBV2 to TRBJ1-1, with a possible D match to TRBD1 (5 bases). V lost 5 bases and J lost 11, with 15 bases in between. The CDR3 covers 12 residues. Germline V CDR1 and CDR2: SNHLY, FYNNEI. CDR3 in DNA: TGTGCCAGCAGTCCTGACAGCCGGTTCGCTTTCTTT. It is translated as CASSPDSRFAFF.

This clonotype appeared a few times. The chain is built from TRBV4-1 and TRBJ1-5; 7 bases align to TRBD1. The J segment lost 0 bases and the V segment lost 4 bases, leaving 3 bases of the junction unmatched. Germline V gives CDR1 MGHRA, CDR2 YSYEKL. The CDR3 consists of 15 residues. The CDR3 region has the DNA TGCGCCAGCAGCCTGACAGGGATTAGCAATCAGCCCCAGCATTTT. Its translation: CASSLTGISNQPQHF.